These T cell receptor beta chains were read from a single sample in a study of cytomegalovirus exposure and HLA in healthy donors. The method was immunoSEQ multiplex PCR; TCRdb's version includes in-frame clones alone and lacks a portion of them. The sample includes around 210,000 clones, roughly 78% seen only once; the top ten take about 0.47%. Source material: PBMCs. These receptors all stem from a boy aged 5-17 years in good health and CMV-seronegative. The CDR3 runs from the conserved cysteine through the conserved F or W. The D gene is left open where the match is weak. Rows may omit the clone size; those that give it use once, few, many or a size class.

clone_size j_call d_call v_call cdr3_nt cdr3_aa
few TRBJ2-5 . TRBV5-1 TGCGCCAGCAGCTTGGCTGTACAGGGTCAAGAGACCCAGTACTTC CASSLAVQGQETQYF
. TRBJ2-1 . TRBV19 TGTGCCAGTAGTATAGGCAGGGGCGCTCAGTTCTTC CASSIGRGAQFF
. TRBJ2-7 . TRBV6-4 TGTGCCAGCAGTGTTTTCCCAACCCAGGGGGAGCAGTACTTC CASSVFPTQGEQYF
few TRBJ2-7 . TRBV5-1 TGCGCCAGCTCTGGGGACACCCAAACCTACGAGCAGTACTTC CASSGDTQTYEQYF
. TRBJ2-5 . TRBV7-9 TGTGCCAGCAGCTTAGATTGGGCGAGGGCAGCCCAAGAGACCCAGTACTTC CASSLDWARAAQETQYF
. TRBJ2-3 TRBD2 TRBV4-2 TGTGCCAGCAGCCAAAGTACTAGCGGGGGAAGAGATACGCAGTATTTT CASSQSTSGGRDTQYF
. TRBJ1-5 TRBD1 TRBV7-9 TGTGCCAGCAGCCCACACACCTCTCGGGACAGGAATCTTCAGCCCCAGCATTTT CASSPHTSRDRNLQPQHF
. TRBJ2-5 TRBD1 TRBV5-1 TGCGCCAGCAACGACTCACAGGGGGCAAGAGAGACCCAGTACTTC CASNDSQGARETQYF
. TRBJ2-2 TRBD1 TRBV19 TGTGCCAGTACCGACAGGGGGCCCCCCGACACCGGGGAGCTGTTTTTT CASTDRGPPDTGELFF
. TRBJ2-7 . TRBV29-1 TGCAGCGTTGACGGACTGGCCAACGAGCAGTACTTC CSVDGLANEQYF
once TRBJ2-3 . TRBV14 TGTGCCAGCAGGTCTGGGGCGGGCACAGATACGCAGTATTTT CASRSGAGTDTQYF
. TRBJ2-3 . TRBV4-2 TGTGCCAGCAGCCCTCCTTACAATACAGATACGCAGTATTTT CASSPPYNTDTQYF
. TRBJ2-3 TRBD1 TRBV2 TGTGCCAGCAGATCGGGACAGGGCGGGACAGATACGCAGTATTTT CASRSGQGGTDTQYF